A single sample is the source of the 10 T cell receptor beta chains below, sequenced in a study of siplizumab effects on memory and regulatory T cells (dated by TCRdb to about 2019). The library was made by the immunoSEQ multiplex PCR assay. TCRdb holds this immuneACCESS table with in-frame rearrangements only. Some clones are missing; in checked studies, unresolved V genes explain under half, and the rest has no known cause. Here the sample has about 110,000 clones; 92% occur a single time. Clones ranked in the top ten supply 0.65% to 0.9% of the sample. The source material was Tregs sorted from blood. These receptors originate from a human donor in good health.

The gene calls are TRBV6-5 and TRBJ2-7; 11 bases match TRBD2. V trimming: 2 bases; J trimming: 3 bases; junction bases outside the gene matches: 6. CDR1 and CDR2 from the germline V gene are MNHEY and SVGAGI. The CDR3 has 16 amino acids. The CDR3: CASSYGTSGSFYEQYF. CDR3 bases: TGTGCCAGCAGTTACGGTACTAGCGGGAGTTTCTACGAGCAGTACTTC.

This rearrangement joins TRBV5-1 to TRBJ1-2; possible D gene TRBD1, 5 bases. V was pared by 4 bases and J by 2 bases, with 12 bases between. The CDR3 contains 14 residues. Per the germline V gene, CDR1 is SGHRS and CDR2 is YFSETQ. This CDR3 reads CASSLDGGNYGYTF. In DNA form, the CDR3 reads TGCGCCAGCAGCCTGGATGGGGGAAACTATGGCTACACCTTC.

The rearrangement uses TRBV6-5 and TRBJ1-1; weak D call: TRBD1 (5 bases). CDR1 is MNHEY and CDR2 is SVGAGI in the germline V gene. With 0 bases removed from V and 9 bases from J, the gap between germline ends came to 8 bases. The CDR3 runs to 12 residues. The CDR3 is CASSYSWGKAFF. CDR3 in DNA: TGTGCCAGCAGTTACTCCTGGGGGAAAGCTTTCTTT.

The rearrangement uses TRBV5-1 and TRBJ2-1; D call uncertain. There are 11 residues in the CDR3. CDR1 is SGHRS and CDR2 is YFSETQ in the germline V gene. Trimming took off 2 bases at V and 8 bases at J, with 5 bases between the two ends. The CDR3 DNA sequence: TGCGCCAGCAGCTTCGTTCATGAGCAGTTCTTC. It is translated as CASSFVHEQFF.

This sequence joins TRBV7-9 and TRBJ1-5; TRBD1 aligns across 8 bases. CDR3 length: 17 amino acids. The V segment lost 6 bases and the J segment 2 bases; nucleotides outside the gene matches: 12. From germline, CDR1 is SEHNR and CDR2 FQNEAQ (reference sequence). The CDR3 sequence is CASSYDRGPTGNQPQHF. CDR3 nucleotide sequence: TGTGCCAGCAGTTACGACAGGGGCCCTACTGGCAATCAGCCCCAGCATTTT.

This chain's CDR3 is CASSFPGREETQYF. CDR3 nucleotides: TGCGCCAGCAGCTTCCCGGGGAGGGAAGAGACCCAGTACTTC. The V call is TRBV5-1, the J call TRBJ2-5; the match to TRBD2 covers 7 bases. CDR1 is SGHRS, CDR2 YFSETQ, per germline. The CDR3 runs to 14 residues. With 2 bases clipped from V and 3 bases from J, the junction kept 4 bases outside the gene matches.

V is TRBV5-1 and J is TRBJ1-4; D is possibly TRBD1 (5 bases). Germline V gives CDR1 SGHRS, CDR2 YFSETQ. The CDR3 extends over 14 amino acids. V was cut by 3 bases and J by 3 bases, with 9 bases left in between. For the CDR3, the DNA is TGCGCCAGCAGCTCCCAGGGAGCTAATGAAAAACTGTTTTTT. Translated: CASSSQGANEKLFF.

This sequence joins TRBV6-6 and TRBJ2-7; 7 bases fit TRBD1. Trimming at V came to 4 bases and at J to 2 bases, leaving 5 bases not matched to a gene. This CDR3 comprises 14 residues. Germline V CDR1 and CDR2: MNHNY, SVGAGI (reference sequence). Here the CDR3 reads CASSSQTGAYEQYF. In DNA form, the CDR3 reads TGTGCCAGCAGTTCTCAAACAGGGGCCTACGAGCAGTACTTC.

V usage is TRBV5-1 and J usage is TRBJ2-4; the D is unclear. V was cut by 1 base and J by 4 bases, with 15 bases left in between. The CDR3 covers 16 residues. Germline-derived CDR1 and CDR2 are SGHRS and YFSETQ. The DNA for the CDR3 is TGCGCCAGCAGCTTGTTAATGTCTGCAGATAAAAACATTCAGTACTTC. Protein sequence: CASSLLMSADKNIQYF.

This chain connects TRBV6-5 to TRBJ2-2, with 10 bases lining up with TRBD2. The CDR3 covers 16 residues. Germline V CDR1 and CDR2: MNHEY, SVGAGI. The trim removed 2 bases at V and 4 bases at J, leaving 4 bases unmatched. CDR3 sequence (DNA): TGTGCCAGCAGTTACCCCAGCGGGAGGGGCACCGGGGAGCTGTTTTTT. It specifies CASSYPSGRGTGELFF.